These T cell receptor beta chains were read from a single sample in a study of response to subunit inactivated influenza vaccine. TCRdb fed the RT-PCR reads into MiXCR, producing one record per CDR3 protein. The sample holds about 520,000 distinct CDR3 sequences, 25% seen once. Material: CD4+ T cells sorted from PBMCs, obtained around 5 days after vaccination. These receptors were taken from a man aged 50-60 years who received an inactivated influenza vaccine. Both conserved end residues are part of each CDR3. Fields, in order: CDR3 length, J gene, V gene, D gene, clone size, CDR3 DNA, CDR3 protein. D genes are given only for firm matches. Clone size is given for some rows only: seen once, a few or many times, or a class if the clone is expanded.

CDR3 length: 15; J gene: TRBJ2-7; V gene: TRBV4-1; D gene: TRBD2; clone size: few; CDR3 DNA: TGCGCCAGCAGCCAAACCGGGACTAGCATCTACGAGCAGTACTTC; CDR3 protein: CASSQTGTSIYEQYF
CDR3 length: 13; J gene: TRBJ2-2; V gene: TRBV9; D gene: -; clone size: -; CDR3 DNA: TGTGCCAGCAGCGTAGGGTTGGACGGGGAGCTGTTTTTT; CDR3 protein: CASSVGLDGELFF
CDR3 length: 12; J gene: TRBJ2-3; V gene: TRBV18; D gene: -; clone size: few; CDR3 DNA: TGTGCCAGCTCACTCGAAAGGGATACGCAGTATTTT; CDR3 protein: CASSLERDTQYF
CDR3 length: 15; J gene: TRBJ2-3; V gene: TRBV29-1; D gene: TRBD2; clone size: -; CDR3 DNA: TGCAGCGTCGCGCTTCTAGCGGGTAGCACAGATACGCAGTATTTT; CDR3 protein: CSVALLAGSTDTQYF
CDR3 length: 13; J gene: TRBJ1-5; V gene: TRBV7-6; D gene: -; clone size: -; CDR3 DNA: TGTGCCAGCAGCCAAAGTGGGGCAAAGCCCCAGCATTTT; CDR3 protein: CASSQSGAKPQHF
CDR3 length: 18; J gene: TRBJ2-7; V gene: TRBV11-2; D gene: TRBD1; clone size: few; CDR3 DNA: TGTGCCAGCAGCTTAAGAGGGATTCCGGGACAGGGGTCCTACGAGCAGTACTTC; CDR3 protein: CASSLRGIPGQGSYEQYF
CDR3 length: 14; J gene: TRBJ2-7; V gene: TRBV15; D gene: -; clone size: -; CDR3 DNA: TGTGCCACCAGCAGAGATCTACAGGGCTACGAGCAGTACTTC; CDR3 protein: CATSRDLQGYEQYF
CDR3 length: 14; J gene: TRBJ1-5; V gene: TRBV6-1; D gene: -; clone size: few; CDR3 DNA: TGTGCCAGCCTCCCCAGGCCTTACAATCAGCCCCAGCATTTT; CDR3 protein: CASLPRPYNQPQHF
CDR3 length: 15; J gene: TRBJ2-1; V gene: TRBV20-1; D gene: TRBD2; clone size: few; CDR3 DNA: TGCAGTGCTAGGAACCCGGGACTAGCGGGAGGTGAGCAGTTCTTC; CDR3 protein: CSARNPGLAGGEQFF
CDR3 length: 11; J gene: TRBJ1-1; V gene: TRBV20-1; D gene: -; clone size: -; CDR3 DNA: TGCAGTGCTCCCCTAGTAACTGAAGCTTTCTTT; CDR3 protein: CSAPLVTEAFF
CDR3 length: 15; J gene: TRBJ1-5; V gene: TRBV7-9; D gene: -; clone size: -; CDR3 DNA: TGTGCCAGCAGCTTAGCGGGAGGGATTCGACAGCCCCAGCATTTT; CDR3 protein: CASSLAGGIRQPQHF
CDR3 length: 17; J gene: TRBJ2-4; V gene: TRBV7-8; D gene: -; clone size: -; CDR3 DNA: TGTGCCAGCAGCTTACAACTCCCGGGACTAGCCAAAAACATTCAGTACTTC; CDR3 protein: CASSLQLPGLAKNIQYF
CDR3 length: 16; J gene: TRBJ1-6; V gene: TRBV28; D gene: -; clone size: -; CDR3 DNA: TGTGCCAGCTTACCCCTATATCGGCGGATCCGCGTACCCCTCCACTTT; CDR3 protein: CASLPLYRRIRVPLHF
CDR3 length: 15; J gene: TRBJ2-5; V gene: TRBV5-1; D gene: -; clone size: few; CDR3 DNA: TGCGCCAGCAGCTTGTACCGACAGGCTCAAGAGACCCAGTACTTC; CDR3 protein: CASSLYRQAQETQYF
CDR3 length: 18; J gene: TRBJ2-6; V gene: TRBV5-1; D gene: -; clone size: few; CDR3 DNA: TGCGCCAGCAGCTTGGATACAGGAGCGCAGTCTGGGGCCAACGTCCTGACTTTC; CDR3 protein: CASSLDTGAQSGANVLTF
CDR3 length: 13; J gene: TRBJ2-7; V gene: TRBV12-3/TRBV12-4; D gene: -; clone size: few; CDR3 DNA: TGTGCCAGCAGTTTAGTAGCCGGTTACGAGCAGTACTTC; CDR3 protein: CASSLVAGYEQYF
CDR3 length: 14; J gene: TRBJ2-3; V gene: TRBV20-1; D gene: TRBD2; clone size: -; CDR3 DNA: TGCAGCTCACCGGGCGGGGGTAGCACAGATACGCAGTATTTT; CDR3 protein: CSSPGGGSTDTQYF
CDR3 length: 14; J gene: TRBJ1-1; V gene: TRBV5-1; D gene: TRBD1; clone size: -; CDR3 DNA: TGCGCCAGCAGCTTGGAACACCGGGACAGTAAAGCTTTCTTT; CDR3 protein: CASSLEHRDSKAFF
CDR3 length: 13; J gene: TRBJ2-3; V gene: TRBV29-1; D gene: TRBD1; clone size: few; CDR3 DNA: TGCAGCGTTGAAGCGCAGGGGGCGGATACGCAGTATTTT; CDR3 protein: CSVEAQGADTQYF
CDR3 length: 13; J gene: TRBJ2-1; V gene: TRBV5-1; D gene: TRBD1; clone size: -; CDR3 DNA: TGCGCCAGCAGCTTGGAGGGGGCCTATGAGCAGTTCTTC; CDR3 protein: CASSLEGAYEQFF
CDR3 length: 13; J gene: TRBJ2-1; V gene: TRBV5-1; D gene: -; clone size: -; CDR3 DNA: TGCTCCAGCAGCTTGGACCGGTACAATGAGCAGTTCTTC; CDR3 protein: CSSSLDRYNEQFF
CDR3 length: 14; J gene: TRBJ2-3; V gene: TRBV5-1; D gene: TRBD1; clone size: many; CDR3 DNA: TGCGCCAGCAGCTTGGACAGGGGCAGGGATACGCAGTATTTT; CDR3 protein: CASSLDRGRDTQYF
CDR3 length: 16; J gene: TRBJ2-1; V gene: TRBV7-6; D gene: -; clone size: few; CDR3 DNA: TGTGCCAGCAGCTTAGGGGCCACCTTCTTCCAGAATGAGCAGTTCTTC; CDR3 protein: CASSLGATFFQNEQFF
CDR3 length: 18; J gene: TRBJ1-1; V gene: TRBV4-3; D gene: -; clone size: few; CDR3 DNA: TGCGCCAGCAGCCAACAACGGACCTCAGGTGGGGTGAACACTGAAGCTTTCTTT; CDR3 protein: CASSQQRTSGGVNTEAFF
CDR3 length: 14; J gene: TRBJ2-5; V gene: TRBV7-2; D gene: TRBD1; clone size: -; CDR3 DNA: TGTGCCAGCAGCCCCACGACAGGGTTGGAGACCCAGTACTTC; CDR3 protein: CASSPTTGLETQYF
CDR3 length: 12; J gene: TRBJ2-5; V gene: TRBV10-3; D gene: TRBD1; clone size: few; CDR3 DNA: TGTGCCATCAGGGGGACAGGAAAGACCCAGTACTTC; CDR3 protein: CAIRGTGKTQYF
CDR3 length: 13; J gene: TRBJ1-6; V gene: TRBV12-3/TRBV12-4; D gene: TRBD1; clone size: few; CDR3 DNA: TGTGCCAGCAGTTGGGACAGAAATTCACCCCTCCACTTT; CDR3 protein: CASSWDRNSPLHF
CDR3 length: 12; J gene: TRBJ1-4; V gene: TRBV29-1; D gene: -; clone size: -; CDR3 DNA: TGCAGCGTTCAACAGGGCTATGAAAAACTGTTTTTT; CDR3 protein: CSVQQGYEKLFF
CDR3 length: 14; J gene: TRBJ1-2; V gene: TRBV30; D gene: -; clone size: -; CDR3 DNA: TGTGCCTGGAGTGTTGGCCGGGGGGCCCATGGCTACACCTTC; CDR3 protein: CAWSVGRGAHGYTF
CDR3 length: 16; J gene: TRBJ2-7; V gene: TRBV20-1; D gene: -; clone size: -; CDR3 DNA: TGCAGTGCTAGAGACCCTAAAGTTGGCAGTTCCTACGAGCAGTACTTC; CDR3 protein: CSARDPKVGSSYEQYF
CDR3 length: 15; J gene: TRBJ2-7; V gene: TRBV20-1; D gene: TRBD2; clone size: few; CDR3 DNA: TGCAGTGCTAGAGGGACTAGCGGGAGTAACTACGAGCAGTACTTC; CDR3 protein: CSARGTSGSNYEQYF
CDR3 length: 18; J gene: TRBJ2-3; V gene: TRBV27; D gene: -; clone size: few; CDR3 DNA: TGTGCCAGCAGTTTCCGGGGGGCGCGGGGGACGCGCACAGATACGCAGTATTTT; CDR3 protein: CASSFRGARGTRTDTQYF
CDR3 length: 15; J gene: TRBJ2-5; V gene: TRBV28; D gene: -; clone size: -; CDR3 DNA: TGTGCCAGCAATTCCGGGTCGGTTGTACAAGAGACCCAGTACTTC; CDR3 protein: CASNSGSVVQETQYF
CDR3 length: 15; J gene: TRBJ2-7; V gene: TRBV4-2; D gene: -; clone size: few; CDR3 DNA: TGTGCCAGCAGCCAAGCCCAGGGGACCTCCTACGAGCAGTACTTC; CDR3 protein: CASSQAQGTSYEQYF
CDR3 length: 12; J gene: TRBJ2-7; V gene: TRBV7-3; D gene: -; clone size: few; CDR3 DNA: TGTGCCAGCAGCTTAGACTCCGGCGAGCAGTACTTC; CDR3 protein: CASSLDSGEQYF
CDR3 length: 16; J gene: TRBJ2-3; V gene: TRBV5-8; D gene: -; clone size: few; CDR3 DNA: TGTGCCAGCAGCTTCTTGACAGGCAACCTCCCAGATACGCAGTATTTT; CDR3 protein: CASSFLTGNLPDTQYF
CDR3 length: 15; J gene: TRBJ2-7; V gene: TRBV18; D gene: TRBD2; clone size: -; CDR3 DNA: TGTGCCAGCTCACCACCTAGCGGGGGGGCCTACGAGCAGTACTTC; CDR3 protein: CASSPPSGGAYEQYF
CDR3 length: 11; J gene: TRBJ1-4; V gene: TRBV12-3/TRBV12-4; D gene: -; clone size: -; CDR3 DNA: TGTGCCAGCAGCACAGGGAGGGAACTGTTTTTT; CDR3 protein: CASSTGRELFF
CDR3 length: 13; J gene: TRBJ2-7; V gene: TRBV12-3/TRBV12-4; D gene: -; clone size: -; CDR3 DNA: TGTGCCAGCAGGCTAACCGGGACTCAACGTCCGTACTTC; CDR3 protein: CASRLTGTQRPYF
CDR3 length: 15; J gene: TRBJ1-1; V gene: TRBV20-1; D gene: TRBD1; clone size: -; CDR3 DNA: TGCAGTGCTGCCCGAGTAGGACAGGGGAACACTGAAGCTTTCTTT; CDR3 protein: CSAARVGQGNTEAFF
CDR3 length: 14; J gene: TRBJ1-1; V gene: TRBV20-1; D gene: TRBD1; clone size: -; CDR3 DNA: TGCAGTGCTAGAGCTGGGACAGGGGGTACTGAAGCTTTCTTT; CDR3 protein: CSARAGTGGTEAFF
CDR3 length: 16; J gene: TRBJ2-2; V gene: TRBV5-1; D gene: TRBD2; clone size: few; CDR3 DNA: TGCGCCAGCAGCTTGGGTAGCGGGCGGAACACCGGGGAGCTGTTTTTT; CDR3 protein: CASSLGSGRNTGELFF
CDR3 length: 16; J gene: TRBJ2-3; V gene: TRBV12-3/TRBV12-4; D gene: TRBD2; clone size: -; CDR3 DNA: TGTGCCAGCAGTTCCACTAGCGGGGGGGCGACAGATACGCAGTATTTT; CDR3 protein: CASSSTSGGATDTQYF
CDR3 length: 13; J gene: TRBJ2-5; V gene: TRBV20-1; D gene: -; clone size: -; CDR3 DNA: TGCAGTGCGCGTCGGGCTCTACAAGAGACCCAGTACTTC; CDR3 protein: CSARRALQETQYF
CDR3 length: 14; J gene: TRBJ2-7; V gene: TRBV5-1; D gene: TRBD1; clone size: few; CDR3 DNA: TGCGCCAGCAGCCCGGCAGGGGGAACCTACGAGCAGTACTTC; CDR3 protein: CASSPAGGTYEQYF
CDR3 length: 17; J gene: TRBJ1-2; V gene: TRBV4-3; D gene: TRBD1; clone size: -; CDR3 DNA: TGCGCCAGCAGCCAAGGGGACAGGGGGCTTTCTACGTATGGCTACACCTTC; CDR3 protein: CASSQGDRGLSTYGYTF
CDR3 length: 13; J gene: TRBJ2-2; V gene: TRBV11-3; D gene: -; clone size: few; CDR3 DNA: TGTGCCAGCAGCACAGTAAACACCGGGGAGCTGTTTTTT; CDR3 protein: CASSTVNTGELFF
CDR3 length: 15; J gene: TRBJ2-7; V gene: TRBV18; D gene: TRBD2; clone size: few; CDR3 DNA: TGTGCCAGCTCGCCCGGGACTAGCGGGGACTACGAGCAGTACTTC; CDR3 protein: CASSPGTSGDYEQYF
CDR3 length: 16; J gene: TRBJ1-2; V gene: TRBV28; D gene: -; clone size: few; CDR3 DNA: TGTGCCAGCAGTCCTTTACCTAGGGGGAACATCCATGGCTACACCTTC; CDR3 protein: CASSPLPRGNIHGYTF
CDR3 length: 15; J gene: TRBJ2-5; V gene: TRBV7-9; D gene: -; clone size: -; CDR3 DNA: TGTGCCAGCAGCGCCCTCCAGGGTTTGGTGAAGACCCAGTACTTC; CDR3 protein: CASSALQGLVKTQYF
CDR3 length: 14; J gene: TRBJ1-4; V gene: TRBV12-3/TRBV12-4; D gene: -; clone size: many; CDR3 DNA: TGTGCCAGCAGTTCGGGTGGGGGTAATGAAAAACTGTTTTTT; CDR3 protein: CASSSGGGNEKLFF
CDR3 length: 16; J gene: TRBJ1-5; V gene: TRBV4-1; D gene: -; clone size: -; CDR3 DNA: TGCGCCAGCAGCCGGCGGACGGCAGATAGCAATCAGCCCCAGCATTTT; CDR3 protein: CASSRRTADSNQPQHF
CDR3 length: 15; J gene: TRBJ1-6; V gene: TRBV5-5; D gene: -; clone size: few; CDR3 DNA: TGTGCCAGCAGCTTAGATAGGGGGAGGAATTCACCCCTCCACTTT; CDR3 protein: CASSLDRGRNSPLHF
CDR3 length: 17; J gene: TRBJ2-1; V gene: TRBV9; D gene: TRBD2; clone size: -; CDR3 DNA: TGTGCCAGCAGCTTAAGGACTAGCGGGAGGTCGATGGATGAGCAGTTCTTC; CDR3 protein: CASSLRTSGRSMDEQFF
CDR3 length: 14; J gene: TRBJ2-2; V gene: TRBV18; D gene: -; clone size: -; CDR3 DNA: TGTGCCAGCTCCCACAGACAGAACACCGGGGAGCTGTTTTTT; CDR3 protein: CASSHRQNTGELFF
CDR3 length: 15; J gene: TRBJ1-3; V gene: TRBV12-3/TRBV12-4; D gene: -; clone size: -; CDR3 DNA: TGTGCCAGCAGTGTCCCCGGGTCCTCTGGAAACACCATATATTTT; CDR3 protein: CASSVPGSSGNTIYF
CDR3 length: 14; J gene: TRBJ2-1; V gene: TRBV10-3; D gene: TRBD2; clone size: few; CDR3 DNA: TGTGCCATCAGTGATGTGACTAGCGGGAGTTGGGAGTTCTTC; CDR3 protein: CAISDVTSGSWEFF
CDR3 length: 14; J gene: TRBJ2-3; V gene: TRBV20-1; D gene: -; clone size: -; CDR3 DNA: TGCAGTGCTAGGAGGGGGGTCAGGGCAGATACGCAGTATTTT; CDR3 protein: CSARRGVRADTQYF